Below are 28 T cell receptor beta chains sequenced from a single sample in a study of blood T cells in healthy people across ages. A sample-barcoded 5' primer and a J-beta primer mix were used in a second PCR of roughly 7 to 11 cycles. TCRdb used MiXCR to reprocess the 5' RACE reads, holding one entry per CDR3 protein. The sample carries approximately 960,000 distinct CDR3 sequences, 25% to 30% recorded once. A further study also used this sample, focusing on T cells of mothers and their children.

The source material was blood. These receptor sequences come from a woman in her thirties or forties in good health.

Remarks on this clonotype: Because the CDR3's place on the DNA is in doubt, the DNA is left out and the CDR3 is given as listed by TCRdb. The chain uses TRBV7-2 and TRBJ1-2; TRBD1, as called in the table, went unchecked against the DNA. The CDR3 spans 14 amino acids, including both terminal residues. Germline-derived CDR1 and CDR2 are SGHTA and FQGNSA. The CDR3 reads CANSEGQGGYGCTF.

For this clonotype: Just one base apart from a much larger clone, this may be a read error. This chain uses TRBV29-1 with TRBJ2-1; weak D call: TRBD1 (5 bases). Trimming took 7 bases from V and 8 from J, leaving 15 bases between them. The CDR3 length is 12 residues. From germline, CDR1 is SQVTM and CDR2 ANQGSEA. The CDR3 loop is CSARRTSHEQFF. CDR3 nucleotide sequence: TGCAGCGCTAGGCGGACATCCCATGAGCAGTTCTTC.

This clonotype occurred a few times. The chain employs TRBV20-1 and TRBJ2-7, with TRBD2 matching over 7 bases. CDR3 length: 15 residues. The trim removed 3 bases at V and 4 bases at J, leaving 12 bases unmatched. The germline CDR1 and CDR2 sequences are DFQATT and SNEGSKA (reference sequence). CDR3 region: CSASRVSGGCYEQYF. The CDR3 DNA reads as TGCAGTGCTAGTAGGGTGTCCGGGGGGTGTTACGAGCAGTACTTC.

This clonotype was counted ten times or more. The J gene is TRBJ2-7, the V gene TRBV6-4; D is possibly TRBD2 (5 bases). Germline CDR1 MRHNA, CDR2 SNTAGT. The CDR3 sequence is 13 residues long. Trimming removed 2 bases from V and 7 bases from J, with 12 bases in between. DNA for the CDR3: TGTGCCAGCAGTGACGAGGGTCTGGGGGAGCAGTACTTC. Translation: CASSDEGLGEQYF.

V gene TRBV4-3 combines with J gene TRBJ1-2; D might be TRBD1 (5 bases). Germline CDR1 and CDR2: LGHNA and YSLEER. The CDR3 sequence is 19 residues long. V lost 4 bases and J 1 base, leaving 25 bases between the germline ends. The CDR3 protein is CASSLMVGTRNYFNYGYTF. The CDR3 bases are TGCGCCAGCAGCCTGATGGTCGGGACTAGGAACTATTTTAACTATGGCTACACCTTC.

CDR3 sequence (DNA): TGTGCCAGCAGCTCCCTGCGGGGGGGCCCAAAGACCCAGTACTTC. Residues: CASSSLRGGPKTQYF. This chain joins TRBV7-6 and TRBJ2-5; 9 nucleotides agree with TRBD2. Losses at the gene ends were 4 bases for V and 6 bases for J; bases not matched to a gene: 9. The CDR3 sequence is 15 residues long. From germline, CDR1 is SGHVS and CDR2 FNYEAQ.

This clonotype was picked up many times. The chain joins TRBV28 to TRBJ2-1, with 7 nucleotides matching TRBD2. Per the germline V gene, CDR1 is MDHEN and CDR2 is SYDVKM. The CDR3 consists of 16 residues. V lost 2 bases to trimming and J lost 0 bases; unmatched junction nucleotides: 4. This CDR3 is CASSLRRGGSYNEQFF. CDR3 nucleotides: TGTGCCAGCAGTTTAAGGCGCGGGGGCTCCTACAATGAGCAGTTCTTC.

The gene calls are TRBV20-1 and TRBJ2-3, with D perhaps matching TRBD1 (6 bases). Germline lookup yields CDR1 DFQATT and CDR2 SNEGSKA (reference sequence). Deletions cut 6 bases from V and 3 bases from J, with 16 bases between. The CDR3 runs to 14 residues. For the CDR3, the DNA is TGCAGTGCGATGAAGGGGGAAGGGACAGATACGCAGTATTTT. Amino acids: CSAMKGEGTDTQYF.

The J gene is TRBJ1-6, the V gene TRBV14; tentative D call: TRBD1 (5 bases). This CDR3 contains 16 residues. Trimming took off 5 bases at V and 7 bases at J, with 18 bases between the two ends. Germline V gene lookup returns CDR1 SGHDN and CDR2 FVKESK. CDR3 DNA sequence: TGTGCCAGCAGCAATCTACCCGGGACCGCCAATTCACCCCTCCACTTT. This translates into CASSNLPGTANSPLHF.

This clonotype was seen a handful of times. The rearrangement uses TRBV20-1 and TRBJ2-3, with 11 bases identical to TRBD1. The germline gives CDR1 DFQATT, CDR2 SNEGSKA (reference sequence). The trim removed 5 bases at V and 4 bases at J, leaving 5 bases unmatched. This CDR3 has 14 residues. The CDR3 loop is CSAAGTGGPDTQYF. The CDR3 DNA follows: TGCAGTGCTGCCGGGACAGGGGGACCAGATACGCAGTATTTT.

In this sample, this clonotype turned up a few times. J is TRBJ2-5 and V is TRBV7-9; D is undetermined. TRBJ2-7 explains the end of the DNA better; the J call may be wrong. The CDR3 totals 13 residues. The germline V gene encodes CDR1 SEHNR and CDR2 FQNEAQ (reference sequence). In nucleotides, the CDR3 is TGTGCCATAGCACATGGGGATGGAGACGAGCAGTACTTC. Its translation: CAIAHGDGDEQYF.

This clonotype was recorded a few times. V and J are TRBV9 and TRBJ2-2; maybe TRBD2 (6 bases). Germline CDR1 SGDLS, CDR2 YYNGEE. Trimming left V 4 bases short and J 2 bases short, with 12 bases between. The CDR3 sequence is 15 residues long. This chain's CDR3 is CASSTRLDNTGELFF. The DNA of the CDR3 is TGTGCCAGCAGCACCAGACTAGATAACACCGGGGAGCTGTTTTTT.

V is TRBV12-3 or TRBV12-4 and J is TRBJ2-3; D is possibly TRBD1 or TRBD2 (7 bases each). V lost 7 bases and J 5 bases, leaving 19 bases between the germline ends. The length of the CDR3 is 15 residues. The CDR3 DNA is TGTGCCAGCAAACCCAGGGGGGGCGGATTAGATACGCAGTATTTT. Translating it yields CASKPRGGGLDTQYF.

Only one count was recorded for this clonotype. V gene TRBV28 combines with J gene TRBJ1-5; 7 bases map to TRBD1. The CDR3 sequence is 13 residues long. V was pared by 7 bases and J by 5 bases, with 5 bases of the junction left unmatched. Germline V lookup: CDR1 MDHEN, CDR2 SYDVKM. This CDR3 reads CASMRGLYQPQHF. As DNA, the CDR3 is TGTGCCAGCATGAGGGGGCTCTATCAGCCCCAGCATTTT.

This clonotype was counted only a few times. The chain carries TRBV18 and TRBJ2-3; possible D gene TRBD1, 6 bases. CDR3 size: 20 residues. Germline loops: CDR1 KGHSH, CDR2 LQKENI. Trimming took off 3 bases at V and 2 bases at J, with 27 bases between the two ends. The CDR3 is CASSPLTGQRRAPTTDTQYF. CDR3 in DNA: TGTGCCAGCTCACCGCTTACTGGACAGCGTAGGGCACCCACCACAGATACGCAGTATTTT.

The V call is TRBV27, the J call TRBJ1-1, with 7 bases lining up with TRBD1. The germline CDR1 and CDR2 sequences are MNHEY and SMNVEV (reference sequence). This CDR3 comprises 16 residues. Trimming removed 6 bases from V and 3 bases from J; junction bases left unmatched: 13. The CDR3 protein is CASSRDSITGYTEAFF. In nucleotides, the CDR3 is TGTGCCAGCAGCCGGGACAGTATAACGGGATACACTGAAGCTTTCTTT.

This clonotype was counted a single time. The chain uses TRBV4-1 and TRBJ2-7; 7 bases line up with TRBD2. Germline-derived CDR1 and CDR2 are MGHRA and YSYEKL. The CDR3 covers 15 residues. V dropped 2 bases and J dropped 3; count of bases not matched to a gene: 7. The CDR3 spells CASSQPAGRVYEQYF. CDR3 sequence (DNA): TGCGCCAGCAGCCAACCAGCGGGACGGGTCTACGAGCAGTACTTC.

The chain has TRBV20-1 and TRBJ2-3; D is perhaps TRBD2 (6 bases). This CDR3 has 14 residues. V gave up 6 bases and J gave up 1 base, with 14 bases separating them. From germline, CDR1 is DFQATT and CDR2 SNEGSKA (reference sequence). The CDR3 protein is CSAPGRGGTDTQYF. The CDR3 nucleotides are TGCAGTGCCCCCGGGCGGGGAGGCACAGATACGCAGTATTTT.

This clonotype was observed at least ten times. V usage is TRBV7-9 and J usage is TRBJ2-3, with D perhaps TRBD1 or TRBD2 (5 bases each). This CDR3 has 13 residues. Germline loops: CDR1 SEHNR, CDR2 FQNEAQ (reference sequence). V lost 6 bases, J lost 6 bases, and 13 bases lay in between. The CDR3 coding sequence is TGTGCCAGCAGTCCAGGGACCGCGGATACGCAGTATTTT. Protein product: CASSPGTADTQYF.

This chain uses TRBV3-1 with TRBJ2-7, with 8 positions matching TRBD1. V dropped 4 bases and J dropped 2; count of bases not matched to a gene: 4. This CDR3 contains 14 residues. Looked up from germline, CDR1 is LGHDT and CDR2 is YNNKEL (reference sequence). The CDR3 DNA follows: TGTGCCAGCAGCCGACAGGGGAAGACCTACGAGCAGTACTTC. This codes for CASSRQGKTYEQYF.

As concerns this clonotype: A single base separates this from a much larger clone, so it may be a read error. It is likely a read error, because the conserved phenylalanine at the end of the CDR3 is missing. The chain couples TRBV20-1 to TRBJ2-7; 8 bases align to TRBD1. The CDR3 runs 14 residues. Germline V gene lookup returns CDR1 DFQATT and CDR2 SNEGSKA (reference sequence). This CDR3 is CSAIRTGTSCEQYL. As DNA, the CDR3 is TGCAGTGCTATACGGACAGGGACCTCCTGCGAGCAGTACTTA.

Ten or more counts support this clonotype. The gene calls are TRBV5-4 and TRBJ2-1, with TRBD2 matching over 11 bases. The V gene's germline CDR1 is SGHNT and CDR2 YYREEE (reference sequence). The V segment lost 4 bases and the J segment 0 bases; nucleotides outside the gene matches: 6. The CDR3 spans 17 residues. DNA for the CDR3: TGTGCCAGCAGCCCCGGGACTAGCGGTCTCTCCTACAATGAGCAGTTCTTC. This codes for CASSPGTSGLSYNEQFF.

As to this clonotype: This may stem from a read error, because a much larger clone lies one nucleotide away. The rearrangement links TRBV27 to TRBJ2-5; no firm D call. The J call may be faulty, since TRBJ2-7 better matches the DNA end. The CDR3 runs to 13 residues. Germline assignment: CDR1 MNHEY and CDR2 SMNVEV (reference sequence). The CDR3 spells CARSLGTIYEQYF. The CDR3 nucleotides are TGTGCCCGCAGTTTAGGAACCATCTACGAGCAGTACTTC.

The chain is built from TRBV28 and TRBJ1-5; D ambiguous. The CDR3 extends over 16 amino acids. The germline gives CDR1 MDHEN, CDR2 SYDVKM. Trimming removed 2 bases at V and 2 bases at J, with 13 bases between. Here the CDR3 DNA reads TGTGCCAGCAGTTTAAGGCAGGTCGGACGCAATCAGCCCCAGCATTTT. It codes for CASSLRQVGRNQPQHF.

The chain links TRBV7-3 to TRBJ2-3, with a weak D call TRBD2 (6 bases). The CDR3 has 16 amino acids. CDR1 SGHTA and CDR2 FQGTGA come from the germline V gene. V gave up 2 bases and J gave up 0 bases, with 12 bases separating them. As DNA, the CDR3 is TGTGCCAGCAGCTTAGAAGGACTAACTAGCACAGATACGCAGTATTTT. Protein sequence: CASSLEGLTSTDTQYF.

This clonotype showed up just once. One end of the junction varies from germline; a read error may be responsible. The chain couples TRBV6-1 to TRBJ1-2; D is ambiguous. The CDR3 runs to 12 residues. The germline V gene has CDR1 MNHNS and CDR2 SASEGT. CDR3 in DNA: TGTGCCAGCCATTCGACGGCCTATGACTACACCTTC. It yields the protein CASHSTAYDYTF.

V and J are TRBV5-4 and TRBJ2-5, with 9 bases matching TRBD1. Germline lookup yields CDR1 SGHNT and CDR2 YYREEE (reference sequence). This CDR3 spans 15 amino acids. Germline trimming cut 0 bases from V and 11 bases from J; bases unmatched to any gene: 11. This chain's CDR3 is CASSLAGTGFYGQYF. DNA of the CDR3: TGTGCCAGCAGCTTGGCCGGGACAGGGTTCTACGGGCAGTACTTC.

This clonotype was seen only a few times. The chain joins TRBV28 to TRBJ1-6; D gene ambiguous. The CDR3 covers 15 residues. V was shortened by 5 bases and J by 0 bases, with 8 bases between the two germline ends. CDR1 and CDR2 (germline): MDHEN, SYDVKM. The CDR3 nucleotides are TGTGCCAGCAGTCCCCTTAGCTCCTATAATTCACCCCTCCACTTT. This encodes CASSPLSSYNSPLHF. The variable domain in full, with the rest retrieved from reference TRBV28 and TRBJ1-6, is DVKVTQSSRYLVKRTGEKVFLECVQDMDHENMFWYRQDPGLGLRLIYFSYDVKMKEKGDIPEGYSVSREKKERFSLILESASTNQTSMYLCASSPLSSYNSPLHFGNGTRLTVT.